This TCR beta chain was found in a study of T cells after yellow fever vaccination (dated by TCRdb to about 2019). Background for the entire study: Using CD3, CD45RA, CCR7 and CD95 staining, memory subsets (EM, EMRA, CM and Tscm) were sorted on a BD FACS Aria III. Sorting of memory subsets took place on days 0, 15 and 45 and at 18 months after primary vaccination, as well as on days 0, 15 and 45 after the 30-year booster. Two healthy male donors, one aged 18 to 30 and one aged 30 to 39 years, were included in the cohort. To follow T-cell clones before and after both primary and booster YFV17D yellow fever vaccination, bulk TCR alpha and beta repertoires underwent longitudinal sequencing. Blood was collected at multiple timepoints before and after primary and secondary immunization, and bulk PBMC replicates and cell subsets were isolated. The SMART-Seq v4 Ultra Low Input RNA kit was used to prepare libraries from fractions with low cell numbers. On the study overall, not on this receptor specifically: Only a couple of donors were included in the study, so the extent to which the findings can be generalized is limited. In the sorted memory subsets on day 0, nearly all vaccine-responding clonotypes were below the level of detection. A small fraction of clonotypes appeared in both the CD4 and CD8 compartments, likely as a result of convergent recombination. Compared with the primary T-cell response, the secondary T-cell response was faster but weaker, reaching its peak on day 5 rather than on day 15. Computational filtering was needed because FACS-sorted repertoires could contain abundant contaminating clonotypes from the bulk population. Most clones expanded after primary vaccination (almost 97% of CD4 and roughly 88% of CD8) were re-detected after the booster, suggesting that broad memory maintenance occurred.

TCR cDNA was made using 5'RACE template switching, a step that added a universal primer site and unique molecular identifiers. Priming for cDNA synthesis came from both the TCR alpha and TCR beta constant segments. Two PCR steps were used to amplify libraries, with sample barcodes and sequencing adapters being added in the second step. Sequencing of libraries was performed on Illumina HiSeq 2500 (2x100 bp) or NovaSeq (2x150 bp). In the source study's methods: MIGEC handled demultiplexing of reads and collapsing into UMI consensus sequences, while MiXCR performed V(D)J alignment. Vaccine-responding clonotypes were defined with edgeR using replicate PBMC samples, requiring FDR below 0.01 and a log2 fold change above 5 up to day 15. CD4 or CD8 identity was assigned to each bulk clonotype according to whether the clonotype was present at higher abundance in the sequenced CD4 repertoire or the sequenced CD8 repertoire. To estimate the distribution of each clone across memory phenotypes, clonotype frequencies in memory subsets were weighted by FACS-sorted cell numbers. The public reads were reprocessed in TCRdb via fastp at Q25 and MiXCR, keeping in-frame beta chains. Each record represents a unique CDR3 protein, reported with the most common genes and DNA among its rows. These V and J calls are TCRdb output, not the study's own analysis. The sample has tens of thousands of distinct CDR3 sequences on record, under 12% of them singletons. The ten biggest clones cover roughly 12% of the sample.

This clonotype was detected many times. No much larger clone exists at a distance of one base, and base qualities are not known. This specimen's treatment or condition label, per the study, means: live attenuated yellow fever vaccine strain. A standard Ficoll-Paque protocol was used to isolate PBMCs from peripheral blood. For sorted memory subsets, RNA extraction was done with the RNeasy Micro Kit. The sample in question was PBMCs, either bulk or a sorted T-cell subset (CD4+, CD8+, memory, or dextramer-sorted; not recorded which), obtained less than 16 days after the first yellow fever vaccination. The TCR comes from a man between 18 and 35 years old who received the YFV17D yellow fever vaccine.

This receptor has the CDR3 CASSYTSGGILDEQFF. The DNA is as follows: TGTGCCAGCAGCTATACTAGCGGGGGGATTTTGGATGAGCAGTTCTTC. The chain employs TRBV7-9 and TRBJ2-1; the central 12 bases match TRBD2. In the germline V gene (reference sequence), CDR1 corresponds to SEHNR and CDR2 to FQNEAQ. Including cysteine and phenylalanine, the CDR3 has 16 amino acids. Only CDR3 DNA is held: 48 bases, read in frame from base 1. The germline V end is reduced by 4 bases and the J end by 8 bases; junction bases left unmatched: 9. The full variable domain, with segments outside the CDR3 supplied by the reference TRBV7-9 and TRBJ2-1 proteins, appears as DTGVSQNPRHKITKRGQNVTFRCDPISEHNRLYWYRQTLGQGPEFLTYFQNEAQLEKSRLLSDRFSAERPKGSFSTLEIQRTEQGDSAMYLCASSYTSGGILDEQFFGPGTRLTVL.